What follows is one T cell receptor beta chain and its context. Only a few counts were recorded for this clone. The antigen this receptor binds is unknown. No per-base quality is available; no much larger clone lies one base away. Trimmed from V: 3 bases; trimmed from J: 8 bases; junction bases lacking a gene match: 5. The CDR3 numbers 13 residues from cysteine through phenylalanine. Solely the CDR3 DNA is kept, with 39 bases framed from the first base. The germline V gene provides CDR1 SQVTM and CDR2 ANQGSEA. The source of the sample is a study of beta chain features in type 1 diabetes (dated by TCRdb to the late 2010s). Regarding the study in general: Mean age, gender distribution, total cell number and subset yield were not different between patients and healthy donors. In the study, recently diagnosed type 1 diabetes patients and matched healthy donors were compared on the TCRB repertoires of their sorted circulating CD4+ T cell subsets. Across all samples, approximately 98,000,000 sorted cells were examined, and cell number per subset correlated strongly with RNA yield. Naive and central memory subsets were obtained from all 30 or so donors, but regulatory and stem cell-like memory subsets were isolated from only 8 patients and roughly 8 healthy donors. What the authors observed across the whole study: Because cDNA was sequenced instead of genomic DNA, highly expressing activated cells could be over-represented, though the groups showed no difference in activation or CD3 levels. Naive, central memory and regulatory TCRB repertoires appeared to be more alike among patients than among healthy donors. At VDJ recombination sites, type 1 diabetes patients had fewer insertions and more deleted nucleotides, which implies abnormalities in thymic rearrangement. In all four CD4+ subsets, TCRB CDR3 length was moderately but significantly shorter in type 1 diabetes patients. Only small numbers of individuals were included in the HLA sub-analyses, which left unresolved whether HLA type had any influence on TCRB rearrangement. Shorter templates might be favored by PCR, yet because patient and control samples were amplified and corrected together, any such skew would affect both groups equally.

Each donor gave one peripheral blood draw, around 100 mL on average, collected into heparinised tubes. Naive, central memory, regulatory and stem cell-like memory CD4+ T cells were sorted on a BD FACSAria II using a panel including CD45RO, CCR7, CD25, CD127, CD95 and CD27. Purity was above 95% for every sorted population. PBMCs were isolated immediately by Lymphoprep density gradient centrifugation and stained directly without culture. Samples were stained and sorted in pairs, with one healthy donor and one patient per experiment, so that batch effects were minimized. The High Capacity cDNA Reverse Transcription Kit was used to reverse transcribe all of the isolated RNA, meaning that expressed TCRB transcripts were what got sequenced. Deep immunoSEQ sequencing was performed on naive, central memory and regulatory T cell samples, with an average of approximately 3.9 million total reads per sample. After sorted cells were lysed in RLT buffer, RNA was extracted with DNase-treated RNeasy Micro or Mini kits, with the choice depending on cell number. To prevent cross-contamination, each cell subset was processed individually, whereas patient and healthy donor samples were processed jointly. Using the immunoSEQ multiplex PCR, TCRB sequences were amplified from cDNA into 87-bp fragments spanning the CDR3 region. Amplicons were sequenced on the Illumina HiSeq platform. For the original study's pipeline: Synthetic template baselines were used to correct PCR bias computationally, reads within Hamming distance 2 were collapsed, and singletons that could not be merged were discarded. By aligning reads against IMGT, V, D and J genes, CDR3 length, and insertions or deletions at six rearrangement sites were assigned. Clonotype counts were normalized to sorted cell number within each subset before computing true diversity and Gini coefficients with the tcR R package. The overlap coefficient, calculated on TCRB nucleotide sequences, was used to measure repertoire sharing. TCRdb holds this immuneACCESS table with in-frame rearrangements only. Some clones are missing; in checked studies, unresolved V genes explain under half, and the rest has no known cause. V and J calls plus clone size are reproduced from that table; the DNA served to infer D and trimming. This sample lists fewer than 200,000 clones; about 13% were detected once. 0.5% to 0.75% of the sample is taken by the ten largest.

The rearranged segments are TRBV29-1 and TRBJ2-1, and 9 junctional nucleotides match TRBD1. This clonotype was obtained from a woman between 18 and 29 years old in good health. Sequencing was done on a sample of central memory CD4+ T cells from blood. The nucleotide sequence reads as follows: TGCAGCGTTGACAACAGGGGGCCCCATGAGCAGTTCTTC. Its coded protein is CSVDNRGPHEQFF.